This T cell receptor beta chain came from a study of blood T cell repertoires in COVID-19. Study details: Whether acute or convalescent, the COVID-19 samples came from the United States, Italy and Spain. The cDNA or gDNA used as material had been derived from T cells, B-cell-depleted T cells, or PBMCs.

The CDR3 contains 15 residues. Looked up from germline, CDR1 is SGHTA and CDR2 is FQGNSA. V lost 4 bases, J lost 8 bases, and 20 bases lay in between. Per the authors' pipeline: Estimates of nucleated cell counts were drawn from the amplification of reference gene primers. Sequencing was performed with immunoSEQ multiplex PCR; in TCRdb, only in-frame clones are kept and a portion is missing. V, J and clone size derive from that table, while D and trimming were established from the DNA sequence. The repertoire has some 73,000 clones, about 93% of them found once; the top ten carry less than 8.5%. Sequencing was performed on peripheral blood. The sequence was collected from a human donor in a cohort sampled during active COVID-19. The chain carries TRBV7-2 and TRBJ2-5, with D unclear. This CDR3 reads CASSSGQVKSGTQYF. CDR3 in DNA: TGTGCCAGCAGCTCCGGCCAGGTCAAAAGTGGTACCCAGTACTTC.